This T cell receptor beta chain emerged from a study of T cells expressing NK-cell markers. Background on the study: Seven of the eight sequenced donors were classified as HCMV-seropositive, and one was classified as seronegative.

The CDR3 spans 14 residues. UMIs accompanied the 5'RACE template switching by which TCR beta cDNA was made. Reprocessing the 5' RACE reads, TCRdb reports a single entry for every CDR3 protein and omits DNA. The listing contains 300,000 to 450,000 distinct CDR3 sequences. The TCR originated in a man aged 18-69 years in good health. Sequencing was carried out using blood T cells: a sorted CD56 or NKG2C T cell subset, CD4+ or CD8+ T cells, or bulk PBMC T cells (not recorded which). The chain recombines TRBV21-1 with TRBJ2-7; absent DNA, TCRdb's TRBD1 call cannot be checked. TRBV21-1 is a recognized pseudogene. CDR3 region: CASPRTGPSYEQYF.